The 14 T cell receptor beta chains reported below all come from one sample, sequenced in a study of blood T cell repertoires in COVID-19. This table comes from immunoSEQ multiplex PCR, and its TCRdb copy is limited to in-frame clones, with some not included. In the table there are approximately 230,000 clones, 80% to 90% of which are singletons. The sample comprised PBMCs or T cells enriched from blood (not recorded which). Receptor source: a man between 35 and 55 years old who had recovered from COVID-19.

The J gene is TRBJ2-5, the V gene TRBV4-1, with TRBD2 matching over 10 bases. With 4 bases clipped from V and 4 bases from J, the junction kept 9 bases outside the gene matches. The germline V gene has CDR1 MGHRA and CDR2 YSYEKL. The CDR3 runs to 16 residues. CDR3 protein: CASSPLAGVLGETQYF. The CDR3 DNA is TGCGCCAGCAGCCCGCTAGCGGGAGTTTTAGGAGAGACCCAGTACTTC.

This rearrangement joins TRBV18 to TRBJ2-3; the match to TRBD1 covers 8 bases. J lost 6 bases, V lost 0 bases, and 11 bases had no gene match. The germline CDR1 and CDR2 sequences are KGHSH and LQKENI. CDR3 size: 17 residues. Here the CDR3 reads CASSPPTGAGFGDTQYF. Here the CDR3 DNA reads TGTGCCAGCTCACCACCGACAGGGGCCGGGTTTGGGGATACGCAGTATTTT.

The CDR3 DNA reads as TGTGCCAGCAGCCCCTCCGGGACACTAAAGAACACTGAAGCTTTCTTT. Translated, it gives CASSPSGTLKNTEAFF. The chain is built from TRBV7-2 and TRBJ1-1; D is possibly TRBD1 (6 bases). The CDR3 is 16 amino acids. CDR1 and CDR2 from the germline V gene are SGHTA and FQGNSA. V was clipped by 5 bases and J by 1 base, with 17 bases between them.

This sequence joins TRBV3-1 (or the pseudogene TRBV3-2) and TRBJ1-3; D may be TRBD1 (6 bases). Looked up from germline, CDR1 is LGHDT and CDR2 is YNNKEL (reference sequence). The CDR3 runs 16 residues. With 0 bases removed from V and 0 bases from J, the gap between germline ends came to 9 bases. CDR3 loop: CASSQEGRGSGNTIYF. For the CDR3, the DNA is TGTGCCAGCAGCCAAGAGGGCAGGGGCTCTGGAAACACCATATATTTT.

The CDR3 DNA sequence: TGTGCCAGCAGTGGCCTGAGCGGATCCTACGAGCAGTACTTC. Translation gives CASSGLSGSYEQYF. V gene TRBV2 combines with J gene TRBJ2-7, with D possibly matching TRBD2 (5 bases). This CDR3 has 14 amino acids. V shed 4 bases and J shed 1 base, with 11 bases lying between them. CDR1 is SNHLY and CDR2 is FYNNEI in the germline V gene.

On this clone itself: Other DNA sequences in this sample translate to the same CDR3. The chain couples TRBV7-9 to TRBJ2-1; TRBD2 matches at 7 bases. The CDR3 runs 15 residues. Germline lookup yields CDR1 SEHNR and CDR2 FQNEAQ (reference sequence). The trim removed 3 bases at V and 2 bases at J, leaving 4 bases unmatched. This chain's CDR3 is CASSLGGDPYNEQFF. CDR3 bases: TGTGCCAGCAGCTTGGGAGGGGACCCCTACAATGAGCAGTTCTTC.

The CDR3 DNA sequence: TGTGCCAGCAGCAGAGACAGAGTCTATGGCTACACCTTC. Protein: CASSRDRVYGYTF. The gene calls are TRBV5-6 and TRBJ1-2, with a tentative D call TRBD1 (5 bases). The CDR3 is 13 amino acids. The V end was cut by 4 bases, the J end by 4 bases, with 11 bases between. Germline CDR1 SGHDT, CDR2 YYEEEE.

The chain links TRBV29-1 to TRBJ1-1; D possibly corresponds to TRBD1 (5 bases). The germline V gene has CDR1 SQVTM and CDR2 ANQGSEA. V dropped 6 bases and J dropped 1 base, with 9 bases sitting between them. The CDR3 extends over 12 amino acids. CDR3 protein: CSVGRGNTEAFF. The DNA of the CDR3 is TGCAGCGTCGGAAGGGGGAACACTGAAGCTTTCTTT.

The chain joins TRBV6-6 to TRBJ1-2, with a possible D match to TRBD1 (5 bases). Germline values: CDR1 MNHNY, CDR2 SVGAGI (reference sequence). V was pared by 6 bases and J by 7 bases, with 12 bases between. The CDR3 is 12 residues long. The CDR3 here is CASREGGGGYTF. CDR3 DNA: TGTGCCAGCAGGGAGGGTGGGGGTGGCTACACCTTC.

The chain couples TRBV3-1 (or the pseudogene TRBV3-2) to TRBJ2-7; possible D gene TRBD2, 6 bases. The CDR3 consists of 14 residues. Per the germline V gene, CDR1 is LGHDT and CDR2 is YNNKEL (reference sequence). Between the trimmed V and J ends, which lost 5 bases and 1 base, there was a span of 12 bases. CDR3 coding DNA: TGTGCCAGCAGCACCAAGGGGAGGTCCTACGAGCAGTACTTC. It codes for CASSTKGRSYEQYF.

V usage is TRBV14 and J usage is TRBJ1-1, with D unclear. The ends were cut back, 1 base at V and 6 bases at J, with 24 bases in the middle. The CDR3 has 18 amino acids. Germline CDR1 SGHDN, CDR2 FVKESK. The CDR3 spells CASSQVWFIGEGIPEAFF. The DNA for the CDR3 is TGTGCCAGCAGCCAAGTGTGGTTTATTGGGGAGGGTATCCCTGAAGCTTTCTTT.

This chain connects TRBV6-6 to TRBJ2-7, with D perhaps matching TRBD1 (5 bases). V lost 7 bases, J lost 1 base, and 8 bases lay in between. Per germline, CDR1 MNHNY and CDR2 SVGAGI (reference sequence). This CDR3 is built from 12 residues. CDR3 amino acids: CASKQGSYEQYF. In DNA form, the CDR3 reads TGTGCCAGCAAGCAGGGTTCCTACGAGCAGTACTTC.

This chain uses TRBV23-1 with TRBJ1-5; the D is unclear. TRBV23-1 is treated as an ORF (open reading frame) with a function not yet certain. V was clipped by 4 bases and J by 0 bases, with 4 bases between them. This CDR3 spans 13 amino acids. As DNA, the CDR3 is TGCGCCAGCAGTCCAGGTAGCAATCAGCCCCAGCATTTT. Its translation: CASSPGSNQPQHF.

The CDR3 is CASSLEGGTGESGYTF. CDR3 DNA sequence: TGTGCCAGCAGCTTAGAGGGGGGGACAGGGGAATCAGGCTACACCTTC. The rearrangement uses TRBV7-8 and TRBJ1-2, with 10 positions matching TRBD1. Per the germline V gene, CDR1 is SGHVS and CDR2 is FQNEAQ. This CDR3 comprises 16 residues. V dropped 1 base and J dropped 8; count of bases not matched to a gene: 10.